This T cell receptor beta chain originates from a study of T cell clonality in common variable immunodeficiency. Overall study results and limits: Patient heterogeneity in the CVID cohort limited correlations between repertoire features and clinical complications. CVID subjects showed higher TCRbeta clonality than healthy controls. Fewer TCRbeta clones were shared among CVID subjects than controls.

On this clone: Its antigen is unknown. The read ends 3 residues early relative to the CDR3; the germline J gene fills the gap.

V shed 4 bases and J shed 1 base, with 20 bases lying between them. The CDR3 has 18 amino acids. Per germline, CDR1 LNHDA and CDR2 SQIVND (reference sequence). CVID and control samples used equivalent genomic DNA input. Sequencing was performed with immunoSEQ multiplex PCR; in TCRdb, only in-frame clones are kept and a portion is missing. The sample contains roughly 32,000 clones, none of them singletons. The receptor's source is a person aged 18 to 75 in good health. The material sequenced was peripheral blood mononuclear cells. The chain has TRBV19 and TRBJ2-1; TRBD1 is a possible D gene (5 bases). Incomplete CDR3 DNA: TGTGCCAGTAGTAACCAGGGAAGGGAACTGACTTCCTACAATGAG. This codes for CASSNQGRELTSYNE. The full CDR3 sequence reads CASSNQGRELTSYNEQFF.